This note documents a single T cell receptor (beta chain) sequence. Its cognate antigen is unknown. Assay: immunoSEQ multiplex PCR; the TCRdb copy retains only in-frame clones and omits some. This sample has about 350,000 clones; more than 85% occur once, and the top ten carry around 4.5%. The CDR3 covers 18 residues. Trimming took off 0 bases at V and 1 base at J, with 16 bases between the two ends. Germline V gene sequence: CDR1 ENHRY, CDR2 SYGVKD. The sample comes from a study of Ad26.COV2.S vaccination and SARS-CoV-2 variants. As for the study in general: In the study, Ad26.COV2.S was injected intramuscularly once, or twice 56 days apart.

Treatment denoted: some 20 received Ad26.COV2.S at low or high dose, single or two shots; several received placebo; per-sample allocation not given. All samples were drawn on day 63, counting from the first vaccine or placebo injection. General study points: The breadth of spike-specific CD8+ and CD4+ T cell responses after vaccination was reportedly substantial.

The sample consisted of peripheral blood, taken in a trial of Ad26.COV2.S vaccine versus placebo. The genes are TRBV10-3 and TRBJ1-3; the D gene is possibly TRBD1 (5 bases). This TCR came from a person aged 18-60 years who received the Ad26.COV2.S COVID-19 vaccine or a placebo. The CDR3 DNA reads TGTGCCATCAGTGAGTCACGTCGGGACGTCAATTCTGGAAACACCATATATTTT. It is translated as CAISESRRDVNSGNTIYF.